This T cell receptor beta chain is drawn from a study of molecular identifiers for immune sequencing clone quantification. Study background: With replicates, the RNA of around 20,000 or 99,000 naive CD8 cells was split five ways and four were sequenced.

The CDR3 loop spans 14 amino acids. Germline CDR1 reads SGHAT; CDR2 reads FQNNGV. TCRdb itself ran the PCR reads through MiXCR, one entry per CDR3 protein. This sample has some 580,000 distinct CDR3 sequences; approximately 24% occur once, and the top ten carry 0.78%. With respect to this clonotype: One junction end disagrees with the germline gene, perhaps due to a read error.

Sequencing was done on a sample of naive CD8+ T cells from blood, with Jurkat cell RNA spiked in. Documented subset: FACS-sorted CD8+CD4-CCR7+CD45RA+ naive T cells. This chain joins TRBV11-2 and TRBJ1-5; 7 bases agree with TRBD1. The source is a human donor in good health. Some libraries in this study had Jurkat cell RNA spiked in. CDR3 region: CASSRTGLWEPQNF. The CDR3 nucleotides are TGTGCCAGCAGCCGGACAGGCCTCTGGGAGCCCCAGAATTTT.